This is a list of T cell receptor beta chains from one sample in a study of cytomegalovirus exposure and HLA in healthy donors. TCRdb's copy holds only in-frame clones and misses some; the assay was immunoSEQ multiplex PCR. The listing records under 65,000 clones. Sequenced material: PBMCs. These receptor sequences come from a woman between 18 and 29 years old in good health and CMV-seronegative. The CDR3 runs from the conserved cysteine through the conserved F or W. D genes are given only for firm matches.

length	D	V	J	CDR3	DNA
15	TRBD2	TRBV6-5	TRBJ2-3	CASSLTSGGSDTQYF	TGTGCCAGCAGTCTGACTAGCGGGGGATCAGATACGCAGTATTTT
10	NA	TRBV29-1	TRBJ1-2	CSVVAEGYTF	TGCAGCGTTGTGGCAGAAGGCTACACCTTC
15	TRBD2	TRBV4-1	TRBJ2-5	CASSQDSGIEETQYF	TGCGCCAGCAGCCAAGATAGCGGGATCGAAGAGACCCAGTACTTC
17	NA	TRBV29-1	TRBJ2-1	CSARRRGTPNSYNEQFF	TGCAGCGCCCGGCGTCGTGGGACACCTAACTCCTACAATGAGCAGTTCTTC
15	TRBD2	TRBV5-1	TRBJ2-7	CASSLLSGSVYEQYF	TGCGCCAGCAGCCTCCTTAGCGGGAGTGTCTACGAGCAGTACTTC
14	NA	TRBV30	TRBJ1-5	CAWSSGSGNQPQHF	TGTGCCTGGAGTTCCGGGTCGGGCAATCAGCCCCAGCATTTT
11	NA	TRBV13	TRBJ2-7	CASSLAGEQYF	TGTGCCAGCAGCCTAGCCGGGGAGCAGTACTTC
16	TRBD1	TRBV5-6	TRBJ2-6	CASSWPGGGGANVLTF	TGTGCCAGCAGCTGGCCAGGGGGCGGTGGGGCCAACGTCCTGACTTTC
13	TRBD1	TRBV6-1	TRBJ1-1	CASGDRENTEAFF	TGTGCCAGTGGGGACAGGGAAAATACTGAAGCTTTCTTT
13	TRBD2	TRBV28	TRBJ2-2	CAISGRVTGELFF	TGTGCCATCTCTGGGAGGGTGACCGGGGAGCTGTTTTTT
15	TRBD1	TRBV13	TRBJ2-7	CASSFQRTGSYEQYF	TGTGCCAGCAGCTTTCAAAGGACAGGGTCCTACGAGCAGTACTTC
15	TRBD1	TRBV29-1	TRBJ2-7	CSVVRGDSATYEQYF	TGCAGCGTTGTGAGAGGGGACAGCGCAACCTACGAGCAGTACTTC
11	NA	TRBV29-1	TRBJ2-2	CSVETTGELFF	TGCAGCGTTGAAACTACCGGGGAGCTGTTTTTT
13	NA	TRBV7-2	TRBJ2-7	CASSLALLYEQYF	TGTGCCAGCAGCTTAGCACTTCTCTACGAGCAGTACTTC
13	NA	TRBV15	TRBJ2-1	CATSRDLAAPQFF	TGTGCCACCAGCAGAGATTTGGCGGCCCCGCAGTTCTTC